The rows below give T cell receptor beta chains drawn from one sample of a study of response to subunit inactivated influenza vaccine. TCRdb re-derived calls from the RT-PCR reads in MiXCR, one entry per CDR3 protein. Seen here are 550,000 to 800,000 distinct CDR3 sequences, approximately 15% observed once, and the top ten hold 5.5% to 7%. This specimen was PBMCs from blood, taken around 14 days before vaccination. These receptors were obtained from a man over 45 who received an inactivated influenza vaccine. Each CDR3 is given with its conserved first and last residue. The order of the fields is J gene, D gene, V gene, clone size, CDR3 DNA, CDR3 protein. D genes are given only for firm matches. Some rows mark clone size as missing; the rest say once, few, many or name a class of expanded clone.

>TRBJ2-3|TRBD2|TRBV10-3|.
TGTGCCATCAGTGAGTCCGTTGGACTAGCGGGAAGCACAGATACGCAGTATTTT
CAISESVGLAGSTDTQYF
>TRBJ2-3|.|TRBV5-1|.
TGCGCCAGCAGCCCGGGACCTGGCACAGATACGCAGTATTTT
CASSPGPGTDTQYF
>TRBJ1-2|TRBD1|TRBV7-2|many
TGTGCCAGCAGCTTAGCGGGGACAGACTATGGCTACACCTTC
CASSLAGTDYGYTF
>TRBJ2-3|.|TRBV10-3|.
TGTGCCATCAGTGAGAGGGACACAGATACGCAGTATTTT
CAISERDTDTQYF
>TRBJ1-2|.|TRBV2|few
TGTGCCAGCAGTGTGCGGGAGACAATCTATGGCTACACCTTC
CASSVRETIYGYTF
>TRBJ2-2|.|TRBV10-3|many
TGTGCCATCAGTGTGACTCGGAACACCGGGGAGCTGTTTTTT
CAISVTRNTGELFF
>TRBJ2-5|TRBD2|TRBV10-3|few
TGTGCCATCAAGGCTAGCGGGGGGGAAGAGACCCAGTACTTC
CAIKASGGEETQYF
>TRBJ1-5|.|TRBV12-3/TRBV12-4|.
TGTGCCAGCAGCCCCGCTCTGGGCAATCAGCCCCAGCATTTT
CASSPALGNQPQHF
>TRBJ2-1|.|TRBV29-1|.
TGCAGCGTTGATGGGGTGGTGGTCTACAATGAGCAGTTCTTC
CSVDGVVVYNEQFF
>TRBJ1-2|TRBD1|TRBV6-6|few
TGTGCCAGCAGGACGACAGGGAGAGGCTACACCTTC
CASRTTGRGYTF
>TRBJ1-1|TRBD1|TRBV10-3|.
TGTGCCACCGGACAGGGGGGACTGAACACTGAAGCTTTCTTT
CATGQGGLNTEAFF
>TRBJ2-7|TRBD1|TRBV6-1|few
TGTGCCAGCAAATCTTTCAGGACAGGGGCCAACGAGCAGTACTTC
CASKSFRTGANEQYF
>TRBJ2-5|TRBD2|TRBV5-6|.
TGTGCCAGCAGCGGACGACTAGCGGGTCCACAAGATACCCAGTACTTC
CASSGRLAGPQDTQYF
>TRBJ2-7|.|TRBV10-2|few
TGCGCCAGCAGTGATAATGGGGATACGGGGCAGTACTTC
CASSDNGDTGQYF
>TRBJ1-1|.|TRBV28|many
TGTGCCAGCAGTTTATGGAGCAGGAAAAACACTGAAGCTTTCTTT
CASSLWSRKNTEAFF
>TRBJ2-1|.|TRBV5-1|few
TGCGCCAGCAGCTGGGGCCAGGGTAACTACAATGAGCAGTTCTTC
CASSWGQGNYNEQFF
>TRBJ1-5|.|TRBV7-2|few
TGTGCCAGCAGCTTGGGGCAAGCGAGTCAGCCCCAGCATTTT
CASSLGQASQPQHF
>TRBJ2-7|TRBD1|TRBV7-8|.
TGTGCCAGCAGCTTAGGGGGTGGGACAGGTATCTACGAGCAGTACTTC
CASSLGGGTGIYEQYF
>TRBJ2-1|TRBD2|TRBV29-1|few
TGCAGCGTTGTACCCGGGACTAGCGGGAGGTCAAAAGTGCTCTTC
CSVVPGTSGRSKVLF
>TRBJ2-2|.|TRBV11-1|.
TGTGCCAGCAGCTTAGCCCGGGACAACCGGGAGAACACCGGGGAGCTGTTTTTT
CASSLARDNRENTGELFF
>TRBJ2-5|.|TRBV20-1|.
TGCAGTGCTAGAGATCCTGGACAAGAGACCCAGTACTTC
CSARDPGQETQYF
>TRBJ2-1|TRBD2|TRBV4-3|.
TGCGCCAGCAGCCCCCTTACTAGCGGGAGAGTCTATGAGCAGTTCTTC
CASSPLTSGRVYEQFF
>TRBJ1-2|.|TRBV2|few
TGTGCCAGCGGGAGTAGTATCTATGGCTACACCTTC
CASGSSIYGYTF
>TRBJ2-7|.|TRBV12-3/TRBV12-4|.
TGTGCCAGCAGTTTGTACCTCAGAGGATCCTACGAGCAGTACTTC
CASSLYLRGSYEQYF
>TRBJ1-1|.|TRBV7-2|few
TGTGCCAGCAGCTTAATCGGGGGCGCAAACACTGAAGCTTTCTTT
CASSLIGGANTEAFF
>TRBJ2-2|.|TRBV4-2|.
TGTGCCAGCAGTTGGGATCTAGCGCAAACCGGGGAGCTGTTTTTT
CASSWDLAQTGELFF
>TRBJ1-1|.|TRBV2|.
TGTGCCAGCAGTGAATATGGGCGGACTGAAGCTTTCTTT
CASSEYGRTEAFF
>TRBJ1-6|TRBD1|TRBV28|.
TGTGCCAGCAGTTCGGGACAGCCGAATTCACCCCTCCACTTT
CASSSGQPNSPLHF
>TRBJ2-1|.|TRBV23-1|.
TGCGCCAGCAGTCAATCGAGGAAGACGGTCTACAATGAGCAGTTCTTC
CASSQSRKTVYNEQFF
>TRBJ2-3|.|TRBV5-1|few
TGCGCCAGCAGCAAGATTGGACATGGGATGAATACGCAGTATTTT
CASSKIGHGMNTQYF
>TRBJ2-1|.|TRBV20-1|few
TGCAGTGCTAGAGATCGAAAGTTTATTTCCTACAATGAGCAGTTCTTC
CSARDRKFISYNEQFF
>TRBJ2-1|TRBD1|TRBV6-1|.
TGTGCCAGCAGGGGTGGGGGGACAGGGGGCAGGAATGAGCAGTTCTTC
CASRGGGTGGRNEQFF
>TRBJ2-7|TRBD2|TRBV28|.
TGTGCCAGCAACGGACTAGCGAAATCCTACGAGCAGTACTTC
CASNGLAKSYEQYF
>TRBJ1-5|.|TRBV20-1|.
TGCAGTGCTAGAGATCCGGGGAATCAGCCCCAGCATTTT
CSARDPGNQPQHF
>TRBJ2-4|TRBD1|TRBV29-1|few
TGCAGCGTCCGGACAGGGAAAAACATTCAGTACTTC
CSVRTGKNIQYF
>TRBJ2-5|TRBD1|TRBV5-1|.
TGCGCCAGCAGGCTTGCCGGGACAGGGGTCAAGACCCAGTACTTC
CASRLAGTGVKTQYF
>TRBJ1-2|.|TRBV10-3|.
TGTGCCACACCCGGAGAGGCTAACTATGGCTACACCTTC
CATPGEANYGYTF
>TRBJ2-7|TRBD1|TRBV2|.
TGTGCCAGCAGTGTCCGACAGGGAAACGAGCAGTACTTC
CASSVRQGNEQYF
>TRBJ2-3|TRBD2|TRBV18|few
TGTGCCAGCTCACGAACCGGGACTAGTTTCTCTAGCACAGATACGCAGTATTTT
CASSRTGTSFSSTDTQYF
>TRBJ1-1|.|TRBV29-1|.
TGCAGCGTCCAGACAAAAATGAACACTGAAGCTTTCTTT
CSVQTKMNTEAFF
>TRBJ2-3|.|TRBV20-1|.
TGCAGTGCTAAGGGGGTTAGTGCATATACGCAGTATTTT
CSAKGVSAYTQYF
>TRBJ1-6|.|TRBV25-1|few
TGTGCCAGCAGTTCGGGTGGAGGTTCACCCCTCCACTTT
CASSSGGGSPLHF